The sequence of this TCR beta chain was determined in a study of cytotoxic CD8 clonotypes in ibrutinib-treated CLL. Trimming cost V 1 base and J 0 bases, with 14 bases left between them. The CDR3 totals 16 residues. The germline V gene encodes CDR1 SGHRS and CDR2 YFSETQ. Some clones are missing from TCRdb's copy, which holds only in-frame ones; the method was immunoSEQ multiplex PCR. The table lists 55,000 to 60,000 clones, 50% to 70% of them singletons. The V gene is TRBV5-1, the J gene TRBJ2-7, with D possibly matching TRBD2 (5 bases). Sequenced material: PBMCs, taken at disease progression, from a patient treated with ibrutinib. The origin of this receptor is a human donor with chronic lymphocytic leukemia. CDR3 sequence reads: CASSLRTSTSSYEQYF. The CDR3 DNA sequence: TGCGCCAGCAGCTTGCGGACTTCCACAAGCTCCTACGAGCAGTACTTC.